This TCR beta chain came from a study of OX40 agonist ivuxolimab in advanced cancers. Study summary: Clinicians treated patients with ivuxolimab, an agonistic anti-OX40 (CD134) antibody. Patients got intravenous ivuxolimab at 0.01 to 10 mg/kg every 2 weeks.

For this clone: The target antigen is unknown.

V trimming: 9 bases; J trimming: 1 base; junction bases outside the gene matches: 3. From germline, CDR1 is LNHDA and CDR2 SQIVND (reference sequence). The CDR3 sequence is 14 residues long. Measured with immunoSEQ multiplex PCR; TCRdb has only the in-frame clones, and not every one. The sample has about 83,000 clones; about 89% are singletons. Study results and limitations: Averaged across samples, CD8+ T cells carried more expanded clones than CD4+ did. Antigen specificity remained undetermined for the expanded peripheral T cells.

The chain is built from TRBV19 and TRBJ1-6; 7 bases map to TRBD1. This TCR derives from an adult with an advanced solid tumor such as melanoma, head and neck, liver or kidney cancer. This sample comprised CD4+ or CD8+ T cells sorted from blood, obtained in a trial of the OX40 agonist ivuxolimab. As DNA, the CDR3 is TGTGCCAGCTCGGACAGGTCCTATAATTCACCCCTCCACTTT. It is translated as CASSDRSYNSPLHF.